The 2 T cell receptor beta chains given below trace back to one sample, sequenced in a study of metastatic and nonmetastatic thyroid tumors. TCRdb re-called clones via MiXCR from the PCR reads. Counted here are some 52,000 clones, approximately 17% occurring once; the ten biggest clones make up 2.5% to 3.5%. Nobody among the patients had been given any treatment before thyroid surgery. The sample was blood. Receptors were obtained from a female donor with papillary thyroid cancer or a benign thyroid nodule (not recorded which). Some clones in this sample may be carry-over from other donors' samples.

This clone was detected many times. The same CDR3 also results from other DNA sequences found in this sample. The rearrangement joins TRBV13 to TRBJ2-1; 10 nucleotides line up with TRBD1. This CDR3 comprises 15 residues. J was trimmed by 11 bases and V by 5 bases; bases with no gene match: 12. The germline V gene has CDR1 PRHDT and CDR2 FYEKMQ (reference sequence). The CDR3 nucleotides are TGTGCCAGCAGCCCGAATCCCGGGACAGGGGCTAAGCAGTTCTTC. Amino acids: CASSPNPGTGAKQFF.

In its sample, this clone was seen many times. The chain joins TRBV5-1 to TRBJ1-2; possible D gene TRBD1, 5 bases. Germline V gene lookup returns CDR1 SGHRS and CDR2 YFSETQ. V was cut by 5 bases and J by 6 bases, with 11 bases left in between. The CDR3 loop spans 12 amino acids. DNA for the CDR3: TGCGCCAGCAGTGCAGGGTGGCATGGCTACACCTTC. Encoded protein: CASSAGWHGYTF.